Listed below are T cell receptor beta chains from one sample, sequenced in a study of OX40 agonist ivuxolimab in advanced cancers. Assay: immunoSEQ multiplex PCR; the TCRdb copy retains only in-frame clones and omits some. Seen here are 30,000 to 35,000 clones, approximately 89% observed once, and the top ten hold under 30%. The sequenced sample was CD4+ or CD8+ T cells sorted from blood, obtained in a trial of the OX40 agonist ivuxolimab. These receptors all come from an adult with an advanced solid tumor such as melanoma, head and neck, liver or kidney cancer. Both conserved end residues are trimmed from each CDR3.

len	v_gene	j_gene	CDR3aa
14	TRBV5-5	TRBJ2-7	ASSLVLSGTFYEQY
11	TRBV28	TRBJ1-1	ASSFGRNTEAF
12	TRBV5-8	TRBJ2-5	ASSLYDSRGTQY
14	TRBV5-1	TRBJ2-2	ASSPLQGANTGELF
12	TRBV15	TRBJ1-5	ATSRDQGFQPQH
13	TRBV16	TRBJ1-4	ASSQSTGVYRKLF
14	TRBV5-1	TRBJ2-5	ASSLAWTSGMGTQY
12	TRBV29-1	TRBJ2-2	SVEDPLTSGELF
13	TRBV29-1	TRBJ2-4	SVVGLAGVKNIQY
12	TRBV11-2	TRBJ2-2	ASSLAPNTGELF
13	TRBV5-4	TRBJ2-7	ASSLGQAASYEQY
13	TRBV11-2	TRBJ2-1	ASSSLAGGYNEQF
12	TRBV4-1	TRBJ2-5	ASSQDVNFGTQY
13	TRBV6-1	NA	ASRAGTSISYEQY
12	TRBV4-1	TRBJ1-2	ASSQVGSYYGYT
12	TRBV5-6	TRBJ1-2	ASSLNPGNYGYT
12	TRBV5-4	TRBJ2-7	ASSVPGTGREQY
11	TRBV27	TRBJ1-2	ASSLVRGHGYT
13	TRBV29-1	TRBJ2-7	SVTSPGQGFYEQY
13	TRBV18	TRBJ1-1	ASSPPRALNTEAF
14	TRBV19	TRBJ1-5	ASSIEDTYSNQPQH
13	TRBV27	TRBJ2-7	ASSLVPGLGYEQY
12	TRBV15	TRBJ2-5	ATNPSGRGETQY
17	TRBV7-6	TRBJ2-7	ASSLAPGLAGARAGEQY
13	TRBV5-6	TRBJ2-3	ASSLLGDALSTQY
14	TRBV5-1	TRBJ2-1	ASSQSGTSDYNEQF
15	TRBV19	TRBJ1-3	ASSFTAGTGSGNTIY
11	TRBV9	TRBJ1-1	ASSPGHSTEAF
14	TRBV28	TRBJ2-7	ASSLIGLAGLYEQY
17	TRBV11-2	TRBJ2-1	ASSLPPGSGHPRGNEQF
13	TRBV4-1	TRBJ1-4	ASSQGGTTGEKLF
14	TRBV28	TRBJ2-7	ASSLVSVSSSYEQY
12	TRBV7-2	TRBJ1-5	ASSSPKNNQPQH
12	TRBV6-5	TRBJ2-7	ASRSLTGPYEQY
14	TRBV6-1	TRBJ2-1	ASSEPLGVAFGEQF
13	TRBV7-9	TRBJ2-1	ASSYLAGLRNEQF
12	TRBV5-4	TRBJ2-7	ASSPPTGSYEQY
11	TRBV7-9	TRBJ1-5	ASSYGQGGPQH
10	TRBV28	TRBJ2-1	ASSLPYGLQF
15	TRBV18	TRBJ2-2	ASSPPRGSGATGELF
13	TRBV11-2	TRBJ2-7	ASSSYRDKTYEQY
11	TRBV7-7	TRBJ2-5	ASSQGYQETQY
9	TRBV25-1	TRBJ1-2	ASSAYYGYT
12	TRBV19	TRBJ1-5	ASRLTQGTQPQH
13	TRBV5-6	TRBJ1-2	ASSPGDRGNYGYT
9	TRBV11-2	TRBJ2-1	ASSPLYEQF
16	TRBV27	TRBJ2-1	ASSFGLAGLSSYNEQF
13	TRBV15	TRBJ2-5	ATSREGQGEETQY
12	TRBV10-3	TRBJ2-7	ATLTGTASYEQY
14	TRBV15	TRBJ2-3	ATSRSTSGNSDTQY
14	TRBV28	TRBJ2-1	ASSFGGRDSYNEQF
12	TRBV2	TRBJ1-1	ASSEGRVGTEAF
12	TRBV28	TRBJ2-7	ASSSGLAGYEQY
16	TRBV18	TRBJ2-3	ASSHNRDRGVTTDTQY
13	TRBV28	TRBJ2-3	ASSGGALRADTQY